This is a list of T cell receptor beta chains from one sample in a study of shared clonotypes between healthy human individuals. Sequencing was performed with immunoSEQ multiplex PCR; in TCRdb, only in-frame clones are kept and a portion is missing. Here the sample spans millions of clones, about 94% being singletons. Sequenced: naive CD8+ T cells sorted from blood. The source of these receptors is a man between 18 and 35 years old in good health. The conserved cysteine and the conserved F or W are not part of the CDR3 here. The D gene is left open where the match is weak.

TRBV4-1	NA	TRBJ2-3	ASSQDPGTDTQY
TRBV7-6	NA	TRBJ2-7	ASSSSAGTLGLV
TRBV2	NA	TRBJ2-2	ASSDWLRQGNTGELF
TRBV4-3	NA	TRBJ1-2	ASSQWASGPSGYT
TRBV9	NA	TRBJ2-7	ASSTSGAEMDEQY
TRBV7-2	TRBD2	TRBJ2-5	ASSLGRLAGGLETQY
TRBV4-3	NA	TRBJ2-1	ASSQVGGAGGEF
TRBV7-9	TRBD2	TRBJ2-7	ASSLVTGGFREQY
TRBV10-3	NA	TRBJ2-2	AISSDSNTGELF
TRBV4-2	NA	TRBJ2-7	ASSQVGLYTEQY
TRBV9	TRBD2	TRBJ2-1	ASTVSGGGEAYNEQF
TRBV30	TRBD1	TRBJ1-2	AWSGQGNGYT
TRBV6-1	NA	TRBJ2-3	ASSLGDTQY
TRBV4-3	NA	TRBJ2-3	ASSQDLDSNTQY
TRBV18	NA	TRBJ2-1	ASSPVPLVYNEQF
TRBV6-5	NA	TRBJ2-5	ASSYISSPQETQY
TRBV6-5	NA	TRBJ2-7	ASSYGHAYEQY
TRBV27	NA	TRBJ1-6	ASRERMGSSYNSPLH
TRBV6-1	TRBD1	TRBJ1-3	ASSEADRAFSGNTIY
TRBV27	TRBD2	TRBJ2-1	ASSVTSGGNNEQF
TRBV29-1	NA	TRBJ2-7	SAQGGGRGRRGHLYEQY
TRBV6-5	NA	TRBJ2-7	ASSGGAWYEQY
TRBV9	TRBD1	TRBJ1-1	ASSVGSGGSFSEAF
TRBV5-1	NA	TRBJ2-7	ASTGGLVSYEQY
TRBV6-1	NA	TRBJ2-7	ASSELGHLSYEQY
TRBV27	NA	TRBJ2-7	ASSLSPGSWAYEQY
TRBV2	NA	TRBJ1-2	ASSGTANYGYT
TRBV2	NA	TRBJ1-1	ASILKTDITEAF
TRBV30	NA	TRBJ1-5	AWGEGGNQPQH
TRBV6-6	NA	TRBJ2-2	ASRAGTQGEVGELF
TRBV21-1	NA	TRBJ2-7	ASSRVPTGGYHEQY
TRBV7-6	NA	TRBJ1-4	ASSPEGEKLF
TRBV7-2	TRBD1	TRBJ1-1	ASSLWSGGGTEAF
TRBV5-6	NA	TRBJ1-1	ASSLWTRTEAF
TRBV7-2	TRBD1	TRBJ2-7	ASSLIGVRGQSYEQY
TRBV5-6	NA	TRBJ1-2	ASSSTELTAGYGYT
TRBV5-6	TRBD1	TRBJ1-1	ASSLGNRGAVAEAF
TRBV6-1	TRBD1	TRBJ2-7	ATRTGIHEQY
TRBV27	NA	TRBJ1-6	ASSLSLEGGNSPLH
TRBV6-6	TRBD1	TRBJ1-2	ASSEPGTDRYGYT
TRBV2	TRBD1	TRBJ1-3	ASSQTGASTLSGNTIY
TRBV5-4	TRBD2	TRBJ2-2	ASSSWREGNTGELF
TRBV19	TRBD1	TRBJ2-7	ASSSGTGDGEQY